Below are 17 T cell receptor beta chains sequenced from a single sample in a study of T cell clonotyping in hematopoietic cell transplantation. Specified time point: recipient sample about 28 days before transplant, after cytoreduction. The data were produced by immunoSEQ multiplex PCR, yet TCRdb's version contains in-frame clones alone and is incomplete. Altogether 5,000 or so clones are present, approximately 30% being singletons, with the ten largest covering about a sixth. This specimen consisted of peripheral blood mononuclear cells, obtained before stem cell transplant. The receptor source for this set is a man aged 45 to 65 with myelofibrosis. Some clones in this sample may be carry-over from other donors' samples.

V is TRBV5-6 and J is TRBJ1-2; D remains unclear. The germline V and J ends were trimmed by 2 bases and 4 bases, with 9 bases remaining between them. This CDR3 comprises 13 residues. Germline lookup yields CDR1 SGHDT and CDR2 YYEEEE. CDR3 region: CASSFPGAYGYTF. For the CDR3, the DNA is TGTGCCAGCAGCTTTCCGGGAGCCTATGGCTACACCTTC. Full variable domain (rest looked up from reference TRBV5-6 and TRBJ1-2): DAGVTQSPTHLIKTRGQQVTLRCSPKSGHDTVSWYQQALGQGPQFIFQYYEEEERQRGNFPDRFSGHQFPNYSSELNVNALLLGDSALYLCASSFPGAYGYTFGSGTRLTVV.

The chain links TRBV13 to TRBJ1-1; D not resolved. CDR3 length: 13 residues. Germline V gene sequence: CDR1 PRHDT, CDR2 FYEKMQ (reference sequence). With 2 bases removed from V and 0 bases from J, the gap between germline ends came to 4 bases. CDR3 protein: CASSLIMNTEAFF. In DNA form, the CDR3 reads TGTGCCAGCAGCTTAATCATGAACACTGAAGCTTTCTTT.

The genes are TRBV6-5 and TRBJ1-5; no clear D gene. CDR1 and CDR2 from the germline V gene are MNHEY and SVGAGI. This CDR3 spans 13 amino acids. V was shortened by 0 bases and J by 7 bases, with 7 bases between the two germline ends. This chain's CDR3 is CASSYSRRQPQHF. The CDR3 DNA follows: TGTGCCAGCAGTTACTCAAGGCGGCAGCCCCAGCATTTT.

This clone was detected only a few times. The J gene is TRBJ2-5, the V gene TRBV30; 7 positions agree with TRBD1. The CDR3 covers 12 residues. Germline CDR1 reads GTSNPN; CDR2 reads SVGIG (reference sequence). Trimming at V came to 0 bases and at J to 9 bases, leaving 4 bases not matched to a gene. CDR3 nucleotides: TGTGCCTGGAGTGTACGAAGGGGGCCCCAGTACTTC. Protein sequence: CAWSVRRGPQYF.

V gene TRBV25-1 combines with J gene TRBJ1-3, with D hard to call. Per the germline V gene, CDR1 is MGHDK and CDR2 is SYGVNS. The ends were cut back, 3 bases at V and 4 bases at J, with 7 bases in the middle. This CDR3 region has 13 residues. The CDR3 DNA reads TGTGCCAGCAGTGAGCCAGGAGGAAACACCATATATTTT. Protein sequence: CASSEPGGNTIYF.

This chain connects TRBV6-5 to TRBJ1-2, with 9 positions matching TRBD1. Germline V gives CDR1 MNHEY, CDR2 SVGAGI. Germline trimming cut 5 bases from V and 9 bases from J; bases unmatched to any gene: 10. The CDR3 contains 14 residues. The chain's CDR3 is CASSTSGTGSRYTF. DNA of the CDR3: TGTGCCAGCAGTACTTCCGGGACAGGGAGTCGCTACACCTTC.

The chain's CDR3 is CASSYGGEGYTF. As DNA, the CDR3 is TGTGCCAGCAGTTACGGGGGCGAGGGCTACACCTTC. The chain uses TRBV6-5 and TRBJ1-2; D perhaps matches TRBD1 (6 bases). V was cut by 2 bases and J by 8 bases, with 9 bases left in between. This CDR3 region has 12 residues. The germline V gene encodes CDR1 MNHEY and CDR2 SVGAGI.

This clone was picked up a small number of times. The V gene is TRBV5-5, the J gene TRBJ2-7; 10 nucleotides agree with TRBD2. From germline, CDR1 is SGHKS and CDR2 YYEKEE (reference sequence). This CDR3 contains 16 residues. Trimming removed 0 bases from V and 2 bases from J; junction bases left unmatched: 5. The CDR3 loop is CASSLVSLAGAYEQYF. The CDR3 DNA follows: TGTGCCAGCAGCTTGGTTTCCCTAGCGGGGGCCTACGAGCAGTACTTC.

This clone showed up just a few times. The V and J genes are TRBV2 and TRBJ2-1; D may be TRBD1 or TRBD2 (5 bases each). The ends were cut back, 4 bases at V and 5 bases at J, with 9 bases in the middle. Germline CDR1 is SNHLY and CDR2 is FYNNEI. The length of the CDR3 is 13 residues. CDR3 region: CASSVQGDNEQFF. The DNA of the CDR3 is TGTGCCAGCAGTGTTCAGGGAGACAATGAGCAGTTCTTC.

The chain joins TRBV20-1 to TRBJ1-2; D perhaps matches TRBD1 (5 bases). Germline lookup yields CDR1 DFQATT and CDR2 SNEGSKA (reference sequence). With 5 bases removed from V and 6 bases from J, the gap between germline ends came to 10 bases. The CDR3 spans 11 residues. Here the CDR3 reads CSAPSGNGYTF. DNA for the CDR3: TGCAGTGCTCCCTCAGGGAATGGCTACACCTTC.

The V and J genes are TRBV20-1 and TRBJ1-1; no definite D call. The CDR3 extends over 11 amino acids. CDR1 is DFQATT, CDR2 SNEGSKA, per germline (reference sequence). The CDR3 here is CSLTANTEAFF. The CDR3 DNA reads TGCAGCCTAACAGCGAACACTGAAGCTTTCTTT.

The V and J genes are TRBV30 and TRBJ2-6; D not certain. Germline-derived CDR1 and CDR2 are GTSNPN and SVGIG (reference sequence). Between the trimmed V and J ends, which lost 1 base and 4 bases, there was a span of 8 bases. The CDR3 runs to 14 residues. The CDR3 is CAWSAGTGANVLTF. The CDR3 coding sequence is TGTGCCTGGAGTGCAGGAACCGGGGCCAACGTCCTGACTTTC.

The J gene is TRBJ1-6, the V gene TRBV30; the D is unclear. Per the germline V gene, CDR1 is GTSNPN and CDR2 is SVGIG (reference sequence). V was shortened by 4 bases and J by 10 bases, with 14 bases between the two germline ends. The CDR3 consists of 13 residues. The CDR3 sequence: CAWTGSLASPLHF. The CDR3 nucleotides read TGTGCCTGGACCGGGTCCTTAGCGTCACCCCTCCACTTT.

The sample holds a few counts of this clone. The rearrangement joins TRBV29-1 to TRBJ2-7; D remains ambiguous. The CDR3 spans 12 residues. The V and J ends lost 2 bases and 2 bases respectively, with 7 bases between them. Germline values: CDR1 SQVTM, CDR2 ANQGSEA. CDR3 DNA: TGCAGCGTTGAACTCCAGACCTACGAGCAGTACTTC. It specifies CSVELQTYEQYF.

The chain joins TRBV30 to TRBJ1-5; the D gene is possibly TRBD1 (5 bases). This CDR3 comprises 13 residues. V dropped 2 bases and J dropped 4 bases, with 9 bases sitting between them. From germline, CDR1 is GTSNPN and CDR2 SVGIG (reference sequence). CDR3 DNA: TGTGCCTGGAGTCCCCAGGGAAATCAGCCCCAGCATTTT. Its translation: CAWSPQGNQPQHF.

The V and J genes are TRBV30 and TRBJ1-2; D remains unclear. V dropped 0 bases and J dropped 5 bases, with 4 bases sitting between them. Germline-derived CDR1 and CDR2 are GTSNPN and SVGIG (reference sequence). The CDR3 runs to 11 residues. The CDR3 protein is CAWSVGYGYTF. DNA for the CDR3: TGTGCCTGGAGTGTAGGGTATGGCTACACCTTC.

This clone is labeled as medium-sized. This chain uses TRBV6-5 with TRBJ2-5, with TRBD2 as a possible D gene (5 bases). The CDR3 runs 13 residues. V was trimmed by 8 bases and J by 7 bases, leaving 17 bases between them. CDR1 MNHEY and CDR2 SVGAGI come from the germline V gene. CDR3 residues: CASSLSDGGTQYF. CDR3 DNA: TGTGCCAGCTCCCTTAGCGACGGAGGGACCCAGTACTTC.